A single count supports the clone carrying this T cell receptor (beta chain). Antigen: not known. The protocol was immunoSEQ multiplex PCR, while the TCRdb copy is restricted to in-frame clones and leaves out a portion. The data contain over 200,000 clones, nearly 90% of them singletons. V shed 6 bases and J shed 8 bases, with 13 bases lying between them. This CDR3 is 13 amino acids long. Germline V gives CDR1 MNHNS, CDR2 SASEGT. The record originates from a study of cytomegalovirus exposure and HLA in healthy donors. Whole-study results and caveats: As was reported, the classifier diagnosed cytomegalovirus status with high specificity and sensitivity. The TCR clusters that emerged in the first cohort tended, a later analysis found, to co-occur in the roughly 110 validation repertoires. Rare TCR sequences dominated, though some public TCRs recurred in many donors.

The sequence was obtained from a woman aged 18 to 35 in good health and CMV-seronegative. The specimen was PBMCs. The chain recombines TRBV6-1 with TRBJ1-4; D not certain. The CDR3 DNA reads TGTGCCAGCAGCCCCGAGGCCCTAGAAAAACTGTTTTTT. It specifies CASSPEALEKLFF.